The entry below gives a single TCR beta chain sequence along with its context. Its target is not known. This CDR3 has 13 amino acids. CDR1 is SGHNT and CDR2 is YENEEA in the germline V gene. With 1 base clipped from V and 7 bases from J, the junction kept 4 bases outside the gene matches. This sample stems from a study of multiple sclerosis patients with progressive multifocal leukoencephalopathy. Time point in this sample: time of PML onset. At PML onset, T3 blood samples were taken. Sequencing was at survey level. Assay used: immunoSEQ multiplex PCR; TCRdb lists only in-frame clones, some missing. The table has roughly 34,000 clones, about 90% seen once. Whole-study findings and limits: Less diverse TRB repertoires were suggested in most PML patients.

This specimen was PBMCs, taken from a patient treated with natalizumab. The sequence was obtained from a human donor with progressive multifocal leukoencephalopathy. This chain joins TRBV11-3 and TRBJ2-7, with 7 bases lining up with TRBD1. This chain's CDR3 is CASSLAPGQEQYF. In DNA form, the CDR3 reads TGTGCCAGCAGCTTAGCCCCGGGACAGGAGCAGTACTTC.